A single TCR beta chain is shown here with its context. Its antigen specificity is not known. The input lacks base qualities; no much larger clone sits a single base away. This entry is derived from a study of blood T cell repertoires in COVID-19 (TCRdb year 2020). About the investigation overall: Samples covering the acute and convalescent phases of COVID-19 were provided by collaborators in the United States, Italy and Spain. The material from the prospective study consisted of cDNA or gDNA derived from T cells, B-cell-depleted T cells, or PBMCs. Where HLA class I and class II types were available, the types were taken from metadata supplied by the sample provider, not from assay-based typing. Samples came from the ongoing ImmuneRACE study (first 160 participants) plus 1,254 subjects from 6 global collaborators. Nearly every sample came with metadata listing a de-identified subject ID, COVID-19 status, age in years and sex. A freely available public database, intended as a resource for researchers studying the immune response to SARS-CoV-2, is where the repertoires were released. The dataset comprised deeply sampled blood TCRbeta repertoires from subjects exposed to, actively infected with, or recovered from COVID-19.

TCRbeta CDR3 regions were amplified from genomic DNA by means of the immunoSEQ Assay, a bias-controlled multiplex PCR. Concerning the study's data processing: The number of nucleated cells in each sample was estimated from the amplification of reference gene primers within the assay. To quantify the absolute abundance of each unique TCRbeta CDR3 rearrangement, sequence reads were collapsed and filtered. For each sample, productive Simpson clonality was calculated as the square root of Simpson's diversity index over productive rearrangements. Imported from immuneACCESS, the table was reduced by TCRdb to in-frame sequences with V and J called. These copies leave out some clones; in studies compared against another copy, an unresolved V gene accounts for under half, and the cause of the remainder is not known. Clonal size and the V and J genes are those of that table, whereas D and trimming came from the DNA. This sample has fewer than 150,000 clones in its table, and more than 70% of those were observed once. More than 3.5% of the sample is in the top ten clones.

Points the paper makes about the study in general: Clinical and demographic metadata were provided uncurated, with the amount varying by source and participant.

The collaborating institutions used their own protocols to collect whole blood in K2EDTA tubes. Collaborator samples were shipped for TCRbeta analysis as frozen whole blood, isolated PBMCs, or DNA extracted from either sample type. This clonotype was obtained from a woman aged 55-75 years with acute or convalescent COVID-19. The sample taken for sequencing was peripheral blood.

The CDR3 corresponds to CASSLNSPYNEQFF. The nucleotides read TGTGCCAGCAGTTTAAATAGCCCCTACAATGAGCAGTTCTTC. The chain is made from TRBV28 and TRBJ2-1; the D gene is not confidently resolved. From the cysteine through the phenylalanine, the CDR3 covers 14 amino acids. CDR3 DNA only is kept here, 42 bases in frame from base 1. Trimming takes 2 bases from V and 2 bases from J, and the germline ends sit 7 bases apart. CDR1 MDHEN and CDR2 SYDVKM were looked up in the germline V gene. The CDR3, completed at both ends by the reference TRBV28 and TRBJ2-1 genes, gives the full variable domain DVKVTQSSRYLVKRTGEKVFLECVQDMDHENMFWYRQDPGLGLRLIYFSYDVKMKEKGDIPEGYSVSREKKERFSLILESASTNQTSMYLCASSLNSPYNEQFFGPGTRLTVL.